This T cell receptor beta chain appears in the sequencing data of a study of Graves' ophthalmopathy and Graves' hyperthyroidism. RNA transcripts were the source from which TCR beta CDR3 regions were amplified. HTBI-primed first-round RT-PCR preceded second-round multiplex PCR. MiXCR was run by TCRdb on the multiplex PCR reads, yielding one entry per CDR3 protein. The data hold some 1.1 million distinct CDR3 sequences, with 35% to 40% observed a single time. CDR1 is SQVTM and CDR2 is ANQGSEA in the germline V gene. CDR3 size: 14 residues. V lost 5 bases and J lost 2; bases outside the gene matches: 5. J is TRBJ1-4 and V is TRBV29-1; 7 bases fit TRBD1. The sequenced sample was peripheral blood or thyroid tissue (not recorded which). The clonotype was recovered from an adult man with Graves' hyperthyroidism. CDR3 nucleotides: TGCAGCGTTAGGGGGCTACCTACTAATGAAAAACTGTTTTTT. Translation: CSVRGLPTNEKLFF.